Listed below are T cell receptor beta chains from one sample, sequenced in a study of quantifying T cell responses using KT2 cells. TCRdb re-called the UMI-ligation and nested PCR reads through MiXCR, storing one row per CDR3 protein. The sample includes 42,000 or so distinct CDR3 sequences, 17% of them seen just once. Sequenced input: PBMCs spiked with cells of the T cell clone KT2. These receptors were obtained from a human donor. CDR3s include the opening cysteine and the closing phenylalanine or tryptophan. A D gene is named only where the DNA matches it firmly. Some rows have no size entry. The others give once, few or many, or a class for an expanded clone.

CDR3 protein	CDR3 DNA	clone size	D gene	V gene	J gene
CASSPTATSVEQFF	TGTGCCAGCAGCCCGACGGCTACTAGCGTTGAGCAGTTCTTC	many	TRBD2	TRBV3-1	TRBJ2-1
CASSLLAGGPSAGELFF	TGCGCCAGCAGCTTGCTAGCGGGAGGGCCGAGCGCCGGGGAGCTGTTTTTT	.	TRBD2	TRBV5-1	TRBJ2-2
CASSERGGRWKTQYF	TGTGCCAGCAGTGAACGGGGGGGCCGTTGGAAGACCCAGTACTTC	few	TRBD2	TRBV2	TRBJ2-5
CASSFTGQQETQYF	TGCGCCAGCAGCTTTACGGGGCAGCAAGAGACCCAGTACTTC	few	.	TRBV5-1	TRBJ2-5
CSVELAGARDNEQFF	TGCAGCGTTGAACTAGCGGGAGCGAGGGACAATGAGCAGTTCTTC	many	TRBD2	TRBV29-1	TRBJ2-1
CASSPWTGGSNSGANVLTF	TGTGCCAGCAGCCCCTGGACAGGGGGATCGAATTCTGGGGCCAACGTCCTGACTTTC	.	TRBD1	TRBV12-3/TRBV12-4	TRBJ2-6
CASSRGTGMNTEAFF	TGTGCCAGCTCACGGGGGACAGGAATGAACACTGAAGCTTTCTTT	few	TRBD1	TRBV18	TRBJ1-1
CASSPTEDTQYF	TGTGCCAGCAGCCCGACAGAGGATACGCAGTATTTT	many	.	TRBV6-2/TRBV6-3	TRBJ2-3
CASKSDRRETEAFF	TGTGCCAGCAAGTCGGACAGGCGGGAGACTGAAGCTTTCTTT	.	TRBD1	TRBV12-3/TRBV12-4	TRBJ1-1
CASSVGSWLSSYNEQFF	TGTGCCAGCAGCGTAGGAAGCTGGTTAAGCTCCTACAATGAGCAGTTCTTC	few	.	TRBV9	TRBJ2-1
CASSPIRQGQGRSYEQYF	TGTGCCAGCAGCCCAATTCGTCAAGGTCAGGGGAGGTCCTACGAGCAGTACTTC	.	.	TRBV11-2	TRBJ2-7
CASSASLGVEQYF	TGTGCCAGCAGCGCCAGCCTGGGGGTTGAGCAGTACTTC	.	.	TRBV9	TRBJ2-7
CATRGTGADNHGYTF	TGTGCCACCAGGGGGACAGGGGCCGATAACCATGGCTACACCTTC	few	TRBD1	TRBV12-3/TRBV12-4	TRBJ1-2
CASSLGGPSLGGYTF	TGTGCCAGCAGCTTAGGCGGACCCTCGCTCGGGGGCTACACCTTC	many	.	TRBV7-9	TRBJ1-2
CASRLWEGEQFF	TGTGCCAGCAGACTTTGGGAGGGTGAGCAGTTCTTC	many	TRBD2	TRBV2	TRBJ2-1
CASSPRGAEEVVGLFF	TGTGCCAGCAGCCCCCGGGGAGCGGAGGAAGTAGTGGGGCTGTTTTTT	.	.	TRBV14	TRBJ2-2
CASSYSRQGYTGELFF	TGTGCCAGCAGTTACTCGAGGCAGGGCTACACCGGGGAGCTGTTTTTT	few	.	TRBV6-2/TRBV6-3	TRBJ2-2
CASSYGSGLTDTQYF	TGTGCCAGCAGTTACGGGTCAGGACTCACAGATACGCAGTATTTT	many	.	TRBV6-5	TRBJ2-3
CASRNNFHEQYF	TGTGCCAGCAGAAATAATTTCCACGAGCAGTACTTC	.	.	TRBV3-1	TRBJ2-7
CASRPWGGLGETQYF	TGTGCCAGCAGGCCCTGGGGGGGCCTAGGGGAGACCCAGTACTTC	.	.	TRBV27	TRBJ2-5
CSVMTRRTGELFF	TGCAGCGTGATGACTAGACGCACCGGGGAGCTGTTTTTT	few	.	TRBV29-1	TRBJ2-2
CASSYDRSGEQYF	TGTGCCAGCAGCTATGACCGCTCTGGCGAGCAGTACTTC	few	.	TRBV7-6	TRBJ2-7
CASSIGRGDTEAFF	TGTGCCAGTAGTATTGGGAGGGGCGACACTGAAGCTTTCTTT	few	.	TRBV19	TRBJ1-1
CASSFRPKPTNTEAFF	TGCGCCAGCAGCTTTAGGCCCAAACCCACGAACACTGAAGCTTTCTTT	few	.	TRBV5-1	TRBJ1-1
CSAPTGNTEAFF	TGCAGTGCCCCTACAGGAAACACTGAAGCTTTCTTT	.	.	TRBV20-1	TRBJ1-1
CASSYSILAGGLVNEQFF	TGTGCCAGCAGTTACTCTATCCTAGCGGGGGGGCTGGTGAATGAGCAGTTCTTC	.	TRBD2	TRBV6-2/TRBV6-3	TRBJ2-1
CSVRIARSGNTIYF	TGCAGCGTTCGGATTGCCCGCTCTGGAAACACCATATATTTT	.	.	TRBV29-1	TRBJ1-3